Given below is one T cell receptor (beta chain) in context. V dropped 3 bases and J dropped 6; count of bases not matched to a gene: 5. CDR1 and CDR2 (germline): SGDLS, YYNGEE. This CDR3 contains 16 residues. Assay used: immunoSEQ multiplex PCR; TCRdb lists only in-frame clones, some missing. Found here are around 180,000 clones, roughly 84% of them singletons; the top ten hold about 10%. The data are from a study of blood T cell repertoires in COVID-19. Study context: The samples span acute and convalescent COVID-19 from the United States, Italy and Spain.

The V call is TRBV9, the J call TRBJ2-1, with 14 nucleotides matching TRBD2. Material: peripheral blood. The source is a woman older than 75 with active or convalescent COVID-19. Here the CDR3 reads CASSGPGLAGVNEQFF. In DNA form, the CDR3 reads TGTGCCAGCAGCGGACCGGGACTAGCGGGAGTCAATGAGCAGTTCTTC.